What follows is one TCR beta chain and its context. This clone was seen ten or more times. Which antigen it targets is not known. This is a mouse receptor, so gene names and germline sequences are those of the mouse. The CDR3 goes on 4 residues after the read ends, and that part is filled in from the germline J gene. Trimming removed 2 bases from V and 3 bases from J, leaving 15 bases between the germline ends. The germline V gene specifies NNHDY as CDR1 and SYVADS as CDR2. Including the terminal cysteine and phenylalanine, the CDR3 comprises 15 residues. The 33 bases shown cover part of the CDR3, and their frame starts at base 1. These data are taken from a study of CD8+ T cells in alopecia areata (dated by TCRdb to the late 2010s). Notes on the research overall: Skin from C3H/HeJ donors with spontaneous alopecia (about 6-12 months old) was grafted onto female C3H/HeJ recipients aged about 6-10 weeks. Human TCRbeta sequencing covered scalp tissue and sorted CD4+ and CD8+ peripheral blood T cells from patchy and totalis/universalis alopecia areata patients and healthy controls. RNA was extracted with the PAXgene miRNA kit for fixed scalp, the miRNeasy kit for PBMCs, and the RNeasy kit for mouse skin. immunoSEQ multiplex PCR using 35 Vbeta forward primers and 13 Jbeta reverse primers was used to amplify TCRbeta CDR3 regions. To study T cell clonal expansion in alopecia areata, the researchers applied high-throughput TCRbeta sequencing to both the C3H/HeJ mouse model and human patients. Scalp clonality was compared among normal scalp (n=4), patchy alopecia areata scalp (n=8), and alopecia totalis/universalis scalp (n=8). What the study reported, not specific to this receptor: Scalp TCR repertoire analysis is complicated because resident alphabeta T cells in normal human skin are also sequenced, whereas mouse skin is dominated by gammadelta T cells. Lesional scalp, especially in alopecia totalis/universalis, showed higher clonality and more expanded CD8+ clones than normal scalp, suggesting antigenic drive. Shared TCR sequences between patients were less evident than in mice, which may be partly attributable to HLA diversity in the patient population.

The library was built by means of the immunoSEQ multiplex PCR assay. For TCR sequencing, RNA was extracted from every sample and reverse transcribed into cDNA to serve as template. First-strand cDNA was synthesized with SuperScript III using a 2:1 mix of oligo-dT and random hexamers. A synthetic immune receptor repertoire was used to assess amplification bias, and residual bias was removed computationally. Libraries were sequenced on Illumina HiSeq using 60 bp reads that covered the CDR3 and were read from J toward V. As for the original processing: After raw reads were preprocessed to remove errors, the CDR3 was defined following IMGT conventions as running from the conserved cysteine to phenylalanine. Clonality was computed by normalizing Shannon entropy by log2 of the number of productive unique TCRs and subtracting the result from 1. Scalp TCRbeta sequences were cross-referenced with sorted blood CD4 and CD8 repertoires so that the CD4 or CD8 identity of scalp clones could be inferred. Here the immuneACCESS table is served through TCRdb, limited to in-frame sequences with V and J called. Missing clones are a known gap in these copies; in checked studies unresolved V genes cover under half, and the rest lacks a known reason. V and J calls plus clone size are reproduced from that table; the DNA served to infer D and trimming. This sample was tabulated with roughly 110,000 clones, among which there are no singletons. The ten most abundant clones make up 20% of the sample.

The TCR was taken from a C3H/HeJ mouse with alopecia areata. For this strain, the MHC haplotype is H2-k. The material sequenced was lesional skin. The sequence links TRBV13-3 to TRBJ2-7; the D gene is possibly TRBD1, with 6 bases matching. The covered CDR3 bases are TGTGCCAGCAGTGAATCTCAGGGGAGGAACTAT. Translated, it reads CASSESQGRNY. The whole CDR3 region reads CASSESQGRNYEQYF.